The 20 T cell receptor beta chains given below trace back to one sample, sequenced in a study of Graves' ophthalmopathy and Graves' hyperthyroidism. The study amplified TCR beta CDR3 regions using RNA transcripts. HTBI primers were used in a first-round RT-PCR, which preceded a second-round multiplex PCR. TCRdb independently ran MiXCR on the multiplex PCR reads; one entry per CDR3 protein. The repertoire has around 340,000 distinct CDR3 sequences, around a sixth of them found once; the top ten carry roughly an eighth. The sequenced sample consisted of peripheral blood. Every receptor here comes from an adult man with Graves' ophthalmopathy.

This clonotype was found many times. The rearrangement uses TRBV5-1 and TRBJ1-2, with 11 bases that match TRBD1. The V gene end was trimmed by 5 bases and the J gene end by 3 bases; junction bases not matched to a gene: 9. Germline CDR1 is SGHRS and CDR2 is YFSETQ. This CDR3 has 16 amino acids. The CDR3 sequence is CASSSGQGVFDYGYTF. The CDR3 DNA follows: TGCGCCAGCAGTTCGGGACAGGGGGTGTTTGACTATGGCTACACCTTC.

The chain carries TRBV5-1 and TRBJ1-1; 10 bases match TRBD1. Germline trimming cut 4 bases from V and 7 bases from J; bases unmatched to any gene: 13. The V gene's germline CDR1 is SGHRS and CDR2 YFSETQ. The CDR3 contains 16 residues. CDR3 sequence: CASSAGQSGTGDEAFF. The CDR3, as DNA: TGCGCCAGCAGCGCAGGCCAATCCGGGACAGGGGATGAAGCTTTCTTT. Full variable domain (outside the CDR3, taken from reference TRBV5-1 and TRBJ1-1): KAGVTQTPRYLIKTRGQQVTLSCSPISGHRSVSWYQQTPGQGLQFLFEYFSETQRNKGNFPGRFSGRQFSNSRSEMNVSTLELGDSALYLCASSAGQSGTGDEAFFGQGTRLTVV.

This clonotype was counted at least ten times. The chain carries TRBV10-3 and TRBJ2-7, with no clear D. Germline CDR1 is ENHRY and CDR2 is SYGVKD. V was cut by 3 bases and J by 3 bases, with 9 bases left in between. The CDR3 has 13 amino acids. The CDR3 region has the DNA TGTGCCATCAGTGATAATTCCGGCTACGAGCAGTACTTC. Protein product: CAISDNSGYEQYF.

The CDR3: CASSQGVRGGGYTF. For the CDR3, the DNA is TGTGCCAGCAGCCAAGGAGTGAGAGGCGGGGGCTACACCTTC. The chain combines TRBV4-2 with TRBJ1-2, with D unclear. Trimming shortened V by 1 base and J by 8 bases, and 14 bases separated the two germline ends. The CDR3 is made up of 14 amino acids. CDR1 LGHNA and CDR2 YNFKEQ come from the germline V gene.

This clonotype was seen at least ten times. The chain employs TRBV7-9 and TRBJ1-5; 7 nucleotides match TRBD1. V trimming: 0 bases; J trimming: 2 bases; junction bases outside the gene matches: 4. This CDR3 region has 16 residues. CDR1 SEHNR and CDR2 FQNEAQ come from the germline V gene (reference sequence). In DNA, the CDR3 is TGTGCCAGCAGCTTAGCGTCAGGGGGGGGCAATCAGCCCCAGCATTTT. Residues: CASSLASGGGNQPQHF.

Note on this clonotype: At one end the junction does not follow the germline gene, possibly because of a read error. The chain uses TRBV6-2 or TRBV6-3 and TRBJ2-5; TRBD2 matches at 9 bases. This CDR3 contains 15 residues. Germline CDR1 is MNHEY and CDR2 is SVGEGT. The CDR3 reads CASSSTSGRQEAQYF. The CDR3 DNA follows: TGTGCCAGCAGTTCGACTAGCGGAAGACAAGAGGCCCAGTACTTC.

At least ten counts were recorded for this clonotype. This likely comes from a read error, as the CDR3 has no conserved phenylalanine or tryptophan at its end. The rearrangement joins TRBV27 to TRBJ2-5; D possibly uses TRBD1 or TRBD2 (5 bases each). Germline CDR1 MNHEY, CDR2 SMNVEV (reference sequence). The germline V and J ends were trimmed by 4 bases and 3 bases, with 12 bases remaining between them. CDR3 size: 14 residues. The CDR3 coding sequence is TGTGCCAGCAGTTCCCTTGGGGGAGAAGAGACCCAGTACCTC. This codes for CASSSLGGEETQYL.

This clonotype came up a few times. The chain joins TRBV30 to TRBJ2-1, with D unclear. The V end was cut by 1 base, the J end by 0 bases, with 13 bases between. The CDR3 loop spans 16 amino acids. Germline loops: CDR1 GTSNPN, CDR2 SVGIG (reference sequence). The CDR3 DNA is TGTGCCTGGAGTGCAACCAGATCAAGCTCCTACAATGAGCAGTTCTTC. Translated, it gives CAWSATRSSSYNEQFF.

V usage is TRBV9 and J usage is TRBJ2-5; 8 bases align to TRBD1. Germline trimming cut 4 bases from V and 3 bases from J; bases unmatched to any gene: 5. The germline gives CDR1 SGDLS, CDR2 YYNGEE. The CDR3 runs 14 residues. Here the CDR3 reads CASSPGGTEETQYF. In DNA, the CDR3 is TGTGCCAGCAGCCCAGGGGGCACGGAAGAGACCCAGTACTTC.

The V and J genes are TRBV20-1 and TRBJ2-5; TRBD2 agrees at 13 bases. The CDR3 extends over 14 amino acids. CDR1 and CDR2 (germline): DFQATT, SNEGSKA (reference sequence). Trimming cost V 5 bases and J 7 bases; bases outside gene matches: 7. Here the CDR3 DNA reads TGCAGTGCTTGGACTAGCGGGAGTCTCGGGACCCAGTACTTC. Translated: CSAWTSGSLGTQYF.

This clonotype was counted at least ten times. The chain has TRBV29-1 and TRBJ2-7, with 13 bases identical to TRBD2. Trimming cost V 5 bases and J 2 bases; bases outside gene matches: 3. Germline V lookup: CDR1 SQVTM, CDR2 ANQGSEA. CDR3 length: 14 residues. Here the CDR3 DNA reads TGCAGCGTTCCTGGGACTAGCGGGACCTACGAGCAGTACTTC. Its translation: CSVPGTSGTYEQYF.

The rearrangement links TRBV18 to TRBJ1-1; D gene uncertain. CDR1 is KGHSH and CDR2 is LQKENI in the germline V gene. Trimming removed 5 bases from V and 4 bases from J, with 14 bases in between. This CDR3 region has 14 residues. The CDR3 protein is CASSSRGEVTEAFF. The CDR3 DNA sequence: TGTGCCAGCTCATCACGGGGAGAAGTCACTGAAGCTTTCTTT.

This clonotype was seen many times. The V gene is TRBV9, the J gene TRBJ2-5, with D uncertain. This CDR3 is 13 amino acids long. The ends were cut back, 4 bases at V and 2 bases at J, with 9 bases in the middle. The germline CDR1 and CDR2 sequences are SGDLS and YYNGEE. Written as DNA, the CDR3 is TGTGCCAGCAGCACCAGTAGTCAAGAGACCCAGTACTTC. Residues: CASSTSSQETQYF.

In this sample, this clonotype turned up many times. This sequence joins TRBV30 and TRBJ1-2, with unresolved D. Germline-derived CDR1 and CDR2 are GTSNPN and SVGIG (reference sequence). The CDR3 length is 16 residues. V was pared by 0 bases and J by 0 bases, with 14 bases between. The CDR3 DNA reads TGTGCCTGGAGTGTACGATTTGGCGCTACTAACTATGGCTACACCTTC. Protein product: CAWSVRFGATNYGYTF.

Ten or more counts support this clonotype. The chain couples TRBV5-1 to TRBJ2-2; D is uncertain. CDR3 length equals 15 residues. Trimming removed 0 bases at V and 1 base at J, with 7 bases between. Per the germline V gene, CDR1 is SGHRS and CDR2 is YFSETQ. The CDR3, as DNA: TGCGCCAGCAGCTTGGTAGTGGGGAACACCGGGGAGCTGTTTTTT. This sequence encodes CASSLVVGNTGELFF.

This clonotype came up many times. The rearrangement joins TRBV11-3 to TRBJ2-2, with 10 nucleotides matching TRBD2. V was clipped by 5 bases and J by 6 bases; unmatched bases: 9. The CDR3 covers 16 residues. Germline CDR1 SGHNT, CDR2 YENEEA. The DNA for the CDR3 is TGTGCCAGCAGCCAAGGACTAGCGGCAACCCCCGGGGAGCTGTTTTTT. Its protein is CASSQGLAATPGELFF.

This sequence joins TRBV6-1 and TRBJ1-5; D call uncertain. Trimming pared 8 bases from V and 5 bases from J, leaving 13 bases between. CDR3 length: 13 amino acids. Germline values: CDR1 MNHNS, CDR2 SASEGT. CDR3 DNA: TGTGCCAGCCAGAAGGCCCCCGATCAGCCCCAGCATTTT. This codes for CASQKAPDQPQHF.

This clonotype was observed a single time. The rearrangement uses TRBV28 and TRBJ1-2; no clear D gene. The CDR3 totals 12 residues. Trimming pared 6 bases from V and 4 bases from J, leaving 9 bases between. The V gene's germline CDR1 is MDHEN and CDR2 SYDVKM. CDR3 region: CASRSPSYGYTF. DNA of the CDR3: TGTGCCAGCAGGTCCCCCAGCTATGGCTACACCTTC.

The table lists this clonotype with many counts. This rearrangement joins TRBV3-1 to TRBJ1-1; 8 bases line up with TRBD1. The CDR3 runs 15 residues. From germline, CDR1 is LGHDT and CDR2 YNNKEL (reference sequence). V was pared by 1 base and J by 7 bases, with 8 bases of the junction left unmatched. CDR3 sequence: CASSQVGQGAGEAFF. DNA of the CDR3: TGTGCCAGCAGCCAAGTCGGCCAGGGGGCGGGTGAAGCTTTCTTT.

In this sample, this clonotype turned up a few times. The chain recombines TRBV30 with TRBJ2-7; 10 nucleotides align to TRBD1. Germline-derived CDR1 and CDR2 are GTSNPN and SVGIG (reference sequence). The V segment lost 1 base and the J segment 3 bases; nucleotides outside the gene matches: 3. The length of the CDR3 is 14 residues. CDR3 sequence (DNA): TGTGCCTGGAGTGCCGGGACAGGGGTCTACGAGCAGTACTTC. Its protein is CAWSAGTGVYEQYF.